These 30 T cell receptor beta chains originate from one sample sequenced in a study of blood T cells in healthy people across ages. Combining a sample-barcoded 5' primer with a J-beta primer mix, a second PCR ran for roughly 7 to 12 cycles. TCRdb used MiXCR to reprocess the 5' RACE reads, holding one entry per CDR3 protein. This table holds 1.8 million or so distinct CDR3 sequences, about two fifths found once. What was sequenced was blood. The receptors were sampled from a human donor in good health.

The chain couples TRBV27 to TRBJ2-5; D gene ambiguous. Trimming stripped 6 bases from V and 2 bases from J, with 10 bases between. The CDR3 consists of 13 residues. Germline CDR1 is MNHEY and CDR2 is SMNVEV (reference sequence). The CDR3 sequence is CASSYNEQETQYF. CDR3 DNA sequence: TGTGCCAGCAGCTATAATGAACAAGAGACCCAGTACTTC.

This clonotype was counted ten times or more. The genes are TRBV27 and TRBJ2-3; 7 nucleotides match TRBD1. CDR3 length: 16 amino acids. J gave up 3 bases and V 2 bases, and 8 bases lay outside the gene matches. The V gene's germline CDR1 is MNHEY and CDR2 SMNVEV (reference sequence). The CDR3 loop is CASSLTVGTATDTQYF. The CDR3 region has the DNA TGTGCCAGCAGTTTAACGGTGGGGACAGCTACAGATACGCAGTATTTT.

CDR3 DNA sequence: TGTGCCAGCTGTAGGGAGCGGGGGGCCCACAATGAGCAGTTCTTC. Amino acid sequence: CASCRERGAHNEQFF. The genes are TRBV6-2 or TRBV6-3 and TRBJ2-1; 9 bases line up with TRBD2. CDR1 MNHEY and CDR2 SVGEGT come from the germline V gene. The trim removed 8 bases at V and 5 bases at J, leaving 10 bases unmatched. This CDR3 contains 15 residues.

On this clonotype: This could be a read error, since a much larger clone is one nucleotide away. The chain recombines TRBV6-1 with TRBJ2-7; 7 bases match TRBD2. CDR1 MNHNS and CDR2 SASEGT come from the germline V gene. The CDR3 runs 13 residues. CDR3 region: CACSAGVSYEQYF. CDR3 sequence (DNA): TGTGCCTGCAGTGCGGGGGTTTCCTACGAGCAGTACTTC.

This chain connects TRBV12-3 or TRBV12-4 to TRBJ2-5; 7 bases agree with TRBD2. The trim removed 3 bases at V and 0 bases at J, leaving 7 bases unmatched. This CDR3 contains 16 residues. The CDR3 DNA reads TGTGCCAGCAGTTTCCGTCTAGCGGCGTACCAAGAGACCCAGTACTTC. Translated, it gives CASSFRLAAYQETQYF.

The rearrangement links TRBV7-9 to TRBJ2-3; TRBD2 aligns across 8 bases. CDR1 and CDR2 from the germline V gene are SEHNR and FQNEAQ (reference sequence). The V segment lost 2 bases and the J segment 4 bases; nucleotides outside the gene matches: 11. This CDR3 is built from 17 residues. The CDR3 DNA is TGTGCCAGCAGCTTACCCCATCCCGGGGGGGCATCAGATACGCAGTATTTT. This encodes CASSLPHPGGASDTQYF.

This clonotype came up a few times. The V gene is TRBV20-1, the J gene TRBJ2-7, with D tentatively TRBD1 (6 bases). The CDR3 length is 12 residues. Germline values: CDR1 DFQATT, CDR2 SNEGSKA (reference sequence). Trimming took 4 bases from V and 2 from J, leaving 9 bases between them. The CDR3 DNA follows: TGCAGTGCTAACCGGGACACCTACGAGCAGTACTTC. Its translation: CSANRDTYEQYF.

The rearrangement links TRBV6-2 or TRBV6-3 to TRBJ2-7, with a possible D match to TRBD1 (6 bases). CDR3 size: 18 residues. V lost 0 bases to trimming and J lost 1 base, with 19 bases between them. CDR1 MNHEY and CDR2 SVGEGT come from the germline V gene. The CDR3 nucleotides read TGTGCCAGCAGTTACTCGAGGTTGAGAACAGGGAGATCCTACGAGCAGTACTTC. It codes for CASSYSRLRTGRSYEQYF.

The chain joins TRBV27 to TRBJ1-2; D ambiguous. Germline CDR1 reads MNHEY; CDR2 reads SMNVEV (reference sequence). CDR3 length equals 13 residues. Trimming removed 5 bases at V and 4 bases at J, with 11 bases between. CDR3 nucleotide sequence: TGTGCCAGCAGTCCCCCTTTGGGCTATGGCTACACCTTC. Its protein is CASSPPLGYGYTF.

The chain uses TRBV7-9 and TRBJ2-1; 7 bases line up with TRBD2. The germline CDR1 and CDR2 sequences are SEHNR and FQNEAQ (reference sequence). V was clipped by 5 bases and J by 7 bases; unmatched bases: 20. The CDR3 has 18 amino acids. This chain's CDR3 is CASSPGRPGLRHLNEQFF. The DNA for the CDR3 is TGTGCCAGCAGCCCGGGCCGCCCGGGACTACGCCACTTAAATGAGCAGTTCTTC.

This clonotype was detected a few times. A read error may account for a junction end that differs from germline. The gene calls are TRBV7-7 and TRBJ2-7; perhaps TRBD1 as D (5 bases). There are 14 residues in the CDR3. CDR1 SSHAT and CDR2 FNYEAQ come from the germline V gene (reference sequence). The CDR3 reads CASSLSKGAYEQYF. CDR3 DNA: TGTGCTAGCAGTCTGTCCAAAGGGGCCTACGAGCAGTACTTC.

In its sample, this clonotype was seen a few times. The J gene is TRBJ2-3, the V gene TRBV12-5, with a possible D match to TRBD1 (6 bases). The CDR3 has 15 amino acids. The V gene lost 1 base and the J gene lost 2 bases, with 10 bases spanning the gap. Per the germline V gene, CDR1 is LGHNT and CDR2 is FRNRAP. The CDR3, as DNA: TGTGCTAGTGGTTTGGGAACAGGGCTCACAGATACGCAGTATTTT. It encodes CASGLGTGLTDTQYF.

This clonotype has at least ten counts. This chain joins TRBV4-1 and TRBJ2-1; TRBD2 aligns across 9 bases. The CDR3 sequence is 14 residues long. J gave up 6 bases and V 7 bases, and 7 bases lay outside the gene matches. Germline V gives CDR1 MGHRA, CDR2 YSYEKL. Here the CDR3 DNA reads TGCGCCAGCAATGGTGGCGGGGGGGCCAATGAGCAGTTCTTC. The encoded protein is CASNGGGGANEQFF.

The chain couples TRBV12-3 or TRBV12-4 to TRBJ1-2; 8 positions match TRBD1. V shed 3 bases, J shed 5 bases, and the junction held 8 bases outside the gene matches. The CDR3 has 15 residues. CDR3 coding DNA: TGTGCCAGCAGTTTGAACAGGGGGAGTAGGTATGGCTACACCTTC. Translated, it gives CASSLNRGSRYGYTF.

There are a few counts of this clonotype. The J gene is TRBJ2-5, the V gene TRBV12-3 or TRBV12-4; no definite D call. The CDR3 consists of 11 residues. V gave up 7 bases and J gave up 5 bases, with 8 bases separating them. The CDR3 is CASTAKETQYF. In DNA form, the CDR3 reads TGTGCCAGCACCGCCAAGGAGACCCAGTACTTC.

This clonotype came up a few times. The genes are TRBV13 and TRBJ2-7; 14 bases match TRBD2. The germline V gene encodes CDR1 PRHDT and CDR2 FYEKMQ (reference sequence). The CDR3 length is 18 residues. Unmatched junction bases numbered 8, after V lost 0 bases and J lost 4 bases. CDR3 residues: CASSLGTSGGAGSYEQYF. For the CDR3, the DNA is TGTGCCAGCAGCTTAGGGACTAGCGGGGGGGCCGGGTCGTACGAGCAGTACTTC.

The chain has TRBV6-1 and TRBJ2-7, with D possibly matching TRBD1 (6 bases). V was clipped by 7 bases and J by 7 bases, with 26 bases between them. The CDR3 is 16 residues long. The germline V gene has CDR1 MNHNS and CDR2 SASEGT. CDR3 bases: TGTGCCAGCAAGAATTACCAGGGGCAATCCTTCGGGGAGCAGTACTTC. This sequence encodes CASKNYQGQSFGEQYF.

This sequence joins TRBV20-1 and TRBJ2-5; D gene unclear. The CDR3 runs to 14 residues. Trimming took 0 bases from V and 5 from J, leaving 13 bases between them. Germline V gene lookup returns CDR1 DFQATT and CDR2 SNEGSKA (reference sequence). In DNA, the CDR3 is TGCAGTGCTAGAGATCCGGCATCACAGGAGACCCAGTACTTC. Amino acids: CSARDPASQETQYF.

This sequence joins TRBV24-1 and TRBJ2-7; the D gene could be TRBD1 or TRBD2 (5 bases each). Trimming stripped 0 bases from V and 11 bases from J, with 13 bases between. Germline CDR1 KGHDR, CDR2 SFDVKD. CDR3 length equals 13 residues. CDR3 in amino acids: CATSDLRKGTKYF. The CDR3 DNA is TGTGCCACCAGTGATTTGCGGAAGGGGACGAAGTACTTC.

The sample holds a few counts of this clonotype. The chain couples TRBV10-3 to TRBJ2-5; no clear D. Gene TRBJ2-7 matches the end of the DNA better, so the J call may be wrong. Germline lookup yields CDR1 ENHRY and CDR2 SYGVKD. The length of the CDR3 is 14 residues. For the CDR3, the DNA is TGTGCCATCAGGAGTCCCAGACGGAACTACGAGCAGTACTTC. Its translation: CAIRSPRRNYEQYF.

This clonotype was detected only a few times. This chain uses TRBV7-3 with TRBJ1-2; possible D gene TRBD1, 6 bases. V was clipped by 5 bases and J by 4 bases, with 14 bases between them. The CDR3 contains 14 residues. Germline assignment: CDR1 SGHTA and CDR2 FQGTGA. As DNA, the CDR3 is TGTGCCAGCAGCCCACGCCGGACAGTCTATGGCTACACCTTC. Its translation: CASSPRRTVYGYTF.

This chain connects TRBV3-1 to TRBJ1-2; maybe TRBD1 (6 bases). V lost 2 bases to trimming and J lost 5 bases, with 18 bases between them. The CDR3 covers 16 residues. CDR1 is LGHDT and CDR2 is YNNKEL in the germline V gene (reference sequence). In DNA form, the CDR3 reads TGTGCCAGCAGCCAAAGTCTCTCGGACAGCGTATATGGCTACACCTTC. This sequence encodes CASSQSLSDSVYGYTF. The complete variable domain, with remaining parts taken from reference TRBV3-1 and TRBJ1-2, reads DTAVSQTPKYLVTQMGNDKSIKCEQNLGHDTMYWYKQDSKKFLKIMFSYNNKELIINETVPNRFSPKSPDKAHLNLHINSLELGDSAVYFCASSQSLSDSVYGYTFGSGTRLTVV.

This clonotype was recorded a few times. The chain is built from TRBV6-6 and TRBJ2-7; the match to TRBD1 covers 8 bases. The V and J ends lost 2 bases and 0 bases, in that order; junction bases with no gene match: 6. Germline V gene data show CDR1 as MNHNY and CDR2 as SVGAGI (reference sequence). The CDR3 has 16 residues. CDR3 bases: TGTGCCAGCAGTTACCCTCGGACAGGGACCTCCTACGAGCAGTACTTC. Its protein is CASSYPRTGTSYEQYF.

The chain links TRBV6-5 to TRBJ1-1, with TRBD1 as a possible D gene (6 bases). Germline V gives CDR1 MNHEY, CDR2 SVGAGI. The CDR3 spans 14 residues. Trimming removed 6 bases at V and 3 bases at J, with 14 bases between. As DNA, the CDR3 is TGTGCCAGCAGACGAGGTAGGGGGTACACTGAAGCTTTCTTT. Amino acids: CASRRGRGYTEAFF.

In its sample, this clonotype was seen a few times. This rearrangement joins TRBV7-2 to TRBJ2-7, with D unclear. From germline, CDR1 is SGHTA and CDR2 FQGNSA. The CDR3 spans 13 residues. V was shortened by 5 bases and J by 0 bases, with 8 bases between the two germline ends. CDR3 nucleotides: TGTGCCAGCAGCATTCGGGTCTCCTACGAGCAGTACTTC. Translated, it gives CASSIRVSYEQYF.

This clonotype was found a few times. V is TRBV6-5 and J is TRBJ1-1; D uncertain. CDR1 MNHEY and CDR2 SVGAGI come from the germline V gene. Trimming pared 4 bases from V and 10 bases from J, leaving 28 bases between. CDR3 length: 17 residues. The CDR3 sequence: CASSSPSRTGKFGVAFF. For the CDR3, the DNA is TGTGCCAGCAGTTCCCCCTCTCGGACGGGAAAGTTTGGAGTAGCTTTCTTT.

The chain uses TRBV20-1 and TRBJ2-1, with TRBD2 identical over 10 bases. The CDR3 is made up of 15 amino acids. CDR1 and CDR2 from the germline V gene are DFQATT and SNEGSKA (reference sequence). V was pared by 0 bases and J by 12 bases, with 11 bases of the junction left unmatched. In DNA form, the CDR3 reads TGCAGTGCTAGAGATCCAGCGGGGGGGCCATATGTGCAGTTCTTC. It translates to CSARDPAGGPYVQFF.

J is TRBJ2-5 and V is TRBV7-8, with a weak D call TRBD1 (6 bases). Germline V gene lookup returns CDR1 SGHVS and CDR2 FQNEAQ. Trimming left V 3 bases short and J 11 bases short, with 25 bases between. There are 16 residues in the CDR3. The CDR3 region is CASSFRGTGSFYVQYF. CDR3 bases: TGTGCCAGCAGCTTTAGAGGTACAGGGTCCTTCTACGTGCAGTACTTC. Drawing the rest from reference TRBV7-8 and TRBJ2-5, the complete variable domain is GAGVSQSPRYKVAKRGQDVALRCDPISGHVSLFWYQQALGQGPEFLTYFQNEAQLDKSGLPSDRFFAERPEGSVSTLKIQRTQQEDSAVYLCASSFRGTGSFYVQYFGPGTRLLVL.

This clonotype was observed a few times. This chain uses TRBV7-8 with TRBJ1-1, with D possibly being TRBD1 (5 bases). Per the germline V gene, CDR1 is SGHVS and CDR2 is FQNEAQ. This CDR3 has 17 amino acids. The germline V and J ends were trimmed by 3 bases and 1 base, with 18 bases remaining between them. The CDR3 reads CASSFGGYGLANTEAFF. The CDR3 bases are TGTGCCAGCAGCTTTGGGGGATATGGTCTCGCGAACACTGAAGCTTTCTTT.

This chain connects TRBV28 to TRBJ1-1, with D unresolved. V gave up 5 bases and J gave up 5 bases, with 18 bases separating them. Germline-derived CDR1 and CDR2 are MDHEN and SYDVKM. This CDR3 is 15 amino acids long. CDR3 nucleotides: TGTGCCAGCAGTGAGACCGGGCTCATGGGGACTGAAGCTTTCTTT. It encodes CASSETGLMGTEAFF.